This T cell receptor beta chain was identified during a study of T cells in Graves' hyperthyroidism and ophthalmopathy. Remarks on this clonotype: The junction departs from the called germline gene at one end, perhaps through a read error.

CDR1 is SGHRS, CDR2 YFSETQ, per germline. CDR3 size: 15 residues. RNA transcripts provided the source from which TCR beta CDR3 regions were amplified. The primer set for the first-round RT-PCR of the TCR CDR3 was HTBI. MiXCR was run by TCRdb on the multiplex PCR reads, yielding one entry per CDR3 protein. The table lists more than 50,000 distinct CDR3 sequences, about 53% of them singletons, with 2.5% to 3.5% in the top ten. The genes are TRBV5-1 and TRBJ2-7; TRBD1 aligns across 7 bases. The specimen was blood. The sequence came from a woman aged 55-75 years with Graves' ophthalmopathy. Here the CDR3 DNA reads TGCGCCAGCAGCTTACAGGGGATGACTACCTACGGGCAGTGCTTC. The encoded protein is CASSLQGMTTYGQCF. The full variable domain, rest sourced from reference TRBV5-1 and TRBJ2-7, is KAGVTQTPRYLIKTRGQQVTLSCSPISGHRSVSWYQQTPGQGLQFLFEYFSETQRNKGNFPGRFSGRQFSNSRSEMNVSTLELGDSALYLCASSLQGMTTYGQCFGPGTRLTVT.